The rows below give T cell receptor beta chains drawn from one sample of a study of Ad26.COV2.S vaccination and SARS-CoV-2 variants. Assay: immunoSEQ multiplex PCR; the TCRdb copy retains only in-frame clones and omits some. Of some 350,000 clones listed, roughly 90% are singletons. The source material was peripheral blood, sampled in a trial of Ad26.COV2.S vaccine versus placebo. These TCRs come from a person between 18 and 59 years old who received the Ad26.COV2.S COVID-19 vaccine or a placebo. Both conserved end residues are part of each CDR3. D genes are given only for firm matches. Clone size is shown for a subset of rows, as once, few, many or a class of expanded clone.

J gene	V gene	clone size	CDR3 length	D gene	CDR3 protein	CDR3 DNA
TRBJ2-5	TRBV15	NA	16	TRBD2	CATSRFAGLAGETQYF	TGTGCCACCAGCAGATTTGCAGGGCTAGCGGGAGAGACCCAGTACTTC
TRBJ1-5	TRBV25-1	few	15	NA	CASSEYLTDNQPQHF	TGTGCCAGCAGTGAATATCTGACAGACAATCAGCCCCAGCATTTT
TRBJ2-7	TRBV3-1/TRBV3-2	NA	22	NA	CASSHPSKLITSTGPNFDEQYF	TGTGCCAGCAGCCATCCTTCGAAACTTATCACCTCGACCGGGCCCAACTTTGACGAGCAGTACTTC
TRBJ1-2	TRBV7-2	NA	15	NA	CASSLGEILSHGYTF	TGTGCCAGCAGCTTGGGGGAAATTCTCTCTCATGGCTACACCTTC
TRBJ2-3	TRBV5-8	NA	17	NA	CVSSHRPAGRNTDTQYF	TGTGTCAGCAGTCATCGTCCGGCGGGACGGAACACAGATACGCAGTATTTT
TRBJ1-4	TRBV12-5	NA	16	NA	CASCTYRAPFNEKLFF	TGTGCTAGTTGTACTTACAGGGCGCCATTTAATGAAAAACTGTTTTTT
TRBJ2-1	TRBV18	NA	17	TRBD2	CASSPGTSGSGGTKEFF	TGTGCCAGCTCACCAGGAACTAGCGGGAGTGGAGGGACTAAGGAGTTCTTC
TRBJ1-1	TRBV18	NA	16	NA	CASSEGTALMNTEAFF	TGTGCCAGCTCAGAGGGGACGGCCCTGATGAACACTGAAGCTTTCTTT
TRBJ2-2	TRBV7-9	NA	12	NA	CASSLTRSKLFF	TGTGCCAGCAGCCTCACTCGATCGAAGCTGTTTTTT
TRBJ2-2	TRBV28	NA	13	TRBD2	CASVASGTGELFF	TGTGCCAGCGTGGCTAGCGGGACCGGGGAGCTGTTTTTT
TRBJ2-1	TRBV4-1	NA	13	NA	CASRDSFGSAEFF	TGCGCCAGCAGGGACTCTTTCGGGAGCGCGGAGTTCTTC
TRBJ2-3	TRBV5-5	NA	17	TRBD2	CASSLQAAGGPTDTQYF	TGTGCCAGCAGCTTACAAGCAGCGGGGGGCCCGACAGATACGCAGTATTTT
TRBJ2-1	TRBV5-1	NA	14	NA	CASSFGQEYNEQFF	TGCGCCAGCAGCTTTGGTCAGGAGTACAATGAGCAGTTCTTC
TRBJ2-5	TRBV2	once	16	NA	CASSRDTGSPQETQYF	TGTGCCAGCAGCAGGGATACAGGGAGTCCCCAAGAGACCCAGTACTTC
TRBJ1-6	TRBV7-2	few	14	TRBD1	CASSLDRGASPLHF	TGTGCCAGCAGCTTAGACAGGGGCGCATCACCCCTCCACTTT
TRBJ2-5	TRBV7-9	NA	15	TRBD2	CASSFSMASGETQYF	TGTGCCAGCAGCTTTAGCATGGCTAGCGGGGAGACCCAGTACTTC
TRBJ1-3	TRBV9	NA	15	NA	CASSGPRDAGNTIYF	TGTGCCAGCAGCGGACCCAGGGACGCTGGAAACACCATATATTTT
TRBJ2-7	TRBV4-2	once	16	NA	CASSQDQSLKSYEQYF	TGTGCCAGCAGCCAAGATCAGAGTCTAAAATCCTACGAGCAGTACTTC
TRBJ2-7	TRBV11-2	NA	13	NA	CASSVGLIYEQYF	TGTGCCAGCAGTGTAGGCCTCATCTACGAGCAGTACTTC
TRBJ2-1	TRBV14	NA	13	NA	CASSQITGYEQFF	TGTGCCAGCAGCCAAATCACAGGGTACGAGCAGTTCTTC
TRBJ2-1	TRBV5-6	NA	14	TRBD2	CASRGLAGIDEQFF	TGTGCCAGCAGAGGACTAGCGGGAATAGATGAGCAGTTCTTC
TRBJ1-2	TRBV4-1	NA	14	NA	CASSQVRPGDGYTF	TGCGCCAGCAGCCAAGTTCGTCCGGGGGATGGCTACACCTTC
TRBJ1-5	TRBV7-2	NA	15	NA	CASARDGISNQPQHF	TGTGCCAGCGCTAGGGACGGTATTAGCAATCAGCCCCAGCATTTT
TRBJ1-3	TRBV5-6	NA	17	NA	CASNLDRPWASGNTIYF	TGTGCCAGCAACTTAGACAGGCCTTGGGCGTCTGGAAACACCATATATTTT
TRBJ1-4	TRBV7-9	NA	14	NA	CASSSLRLGEKLFF	TGTGCCAGCAGCTCGCTACGGTTAGGTGAAAAACTGTTTTTT
TRBJ1-1	TRBV19	NA	14	TRBD1	CASSPDRGVTEAFF	TGTGCCAGTAGCCCTGACAGGGGCGTAACTGAAGCTTTCTTT
TRBJ2-3	TRBV28	NA	16	TRBD2	CASSLFTSGTTDTQYF	TGTGCCAGCAGTTTATTCACTAGCGGGACCACAGATACGCAGTATTTT
TRBJ1-3	TRBV14	once	15	NA	CASSSLLISGNTIYF	TGTGCCAGCAGCTCACTTCTGATCAGCGGAAACACCATATATTTT
TRBJ1-1	TRBV5-4	NA	14	NA	CASSLDWANTEAFF	TGTGCCAGCAGCTTGGACTGGGCGAACACTGAAGCTTTCTTT
TRBJ1-2	TRBV13	NA	14	NA	CASSFGDKNYGYTF	TGTGCCAGCAGCTTTGGGGACAAGAACTATGGCTACACCTTC
TRBJ1-5	TRBV5-8	once	14	NA	CASSLPTSYQPQHF	TGTGCCAGCAGCTTGCCCACTAGCTATCAGCCCCAGCATTTT
TRBJ2-1	TRBV29-1	NA	13	TRBD1	CSFTGTGLSEQFF	TGCAGCTTCACCGGGACAGGGCTTAGTGAGCAGTTCTTC
TRBJ2-2	TRBV6-5	NA	13	NA	CASSYSGLGELFF	TGTGCCAGCAGTTACTCTGGGCTCGGGGAGCTGTTTTTT
TRBJ1-5	TRBV7-2	NA	15	TRBD1	CASSVWDSSNQPQHF	TGTGCCAGCAGCGTCTGGGACAGTAGCAATCAGCCCCAGCATTTT
TRBJ2-1	TRBV7-2	NA	17	TRBD1	CASSLAVGGQIYNEQFF	TGTGCCAGCAGCTTAGCGGTAGGGGGCCAGATATACAATGAGCAGTTCTTC
TRBJ1-2	TRBV18	NA	15	NA	CASSPAQGDSYGYTF	TGTGCCAGCTCACCAGCACAGGGAGATAGCTATGGCTACACCTTC
TRBJ1-1	TRBV18	NA	14	NA	CASSPLGRGTEAFF	TGTGCCAGCTCACCGCTGGGTAGGGGCACTGAAGCTTTCTTT
TRBJ1-1	TRBV29-1	NA	11	NA	CSVVAVTEAFF	TGCAGCGTTGTAGCGGTAACTGAAGCTTTCTTT
TRBJ1-2	TRBV3-1/TRBV3-2	NA	15	TRBD1	CASSQDWDRIYGYTF	TGTGCCAGCAGCCAAGATTGGGACAGGATCTATGGCTACACCTTC
TRBJ1-3	TRBV28	NA	20	TRBD1	CASSAHRDRGWRRSGNTIYF	TGTGCCAGCAGTGCGCACCGGGACAGGGGCTGGAGGCGCTCTGGAAACACCATATATTTT
TRBJ2-6	TRBV28	NA	17	TRBD1	CASRAGQGDSGANVLTF	TGTGCCAGCAGGGCGGGACAGGGGGATTCTGGGGCCAACGTCCTGACTTTC
TRBJ2-1	TRBV29-1	NA	11	NA	CSVLNLGEQFF	TGCAGCGTCCTCAATTTGGGGGAGCAGTTCTTC
TRBJ2-6	TRBV7-2	NA	15	NA	CASSLGPAGANVLTF	TGTGCCAGCAGCTTAGGGCCAGCTGGGGCCAACGTCCTGACTTTC
TRBJ1-2	TRBV7-8	NA	15	TRBD1	CASSPDRIYNYGYTF	TGTGCCAGCAGCCCGGACAGGATTTACAACTATGGCTACACCTTC
TRBJ2-5	TRBV19	NA	14	TRBD1	CASSKGRGPETQYF	TGTGCCAGTAGTAAGGGCAGGGGGCCGGAGACCCAGTACTTC
TRBJ1-6	TRBV28	NA	14	NA	CASGLTPVWSPLHF	TGTGCCAGCGGACTGACACCGGTTTGGTCACCCCTCCACTTT
TRBJ1-4	TRBV9	NA	15	NA	CASSDSPVADEKLFF	TGTGCCAGCAGCGACTCCCCAGTAGCCGATGAAAAACTGTTTTTT
TRBJ1-1	TRBV9	NA	14	NA	CASSVGGMNTEAFF	TGTGCCAGCAGCGTAGGGGGAATGAACACTGAAGCTTTCTTT
TRBJ2-2	TRBV12-3/TRBV12-4	NA	13	NA	CASSFGGPGELFF	TGTGCCAGCAGTTTCGGGGGTCCCGGGGAGCTGTTTTTT
TRBJ2-4	TRBV6-1	NA	17	TRBD1	CASSGERDSLAKNIQYF	TGTGCCAGCAGTGGGGAGAGGGACAGCCTAGCCAAAAACATTCAGTACTTC
TRBJ2-6	TRBV5-1	once	15	NA	CASSPWQSGANVLTF	TGCGCCAGCAGCCCATGGCAGTCTGGGGCCAACGTCCTGACTTTC
TRBJ1-2	TRBV29-1	once	13	TRBD1	CSVRTGEGYGYTF	TGCAGCGTCCGGACAGGGGAGGGCTATGGCTACACCTTC
TRBJ2-1	TRBV24-1	NA	16	TRBD2	CATSDPGLAGVQEQFF	TGTGCCACCAGTGATCCGGGACTAGCGGGAGTTCAGGAGCAGTTCTTC
TRBJ2-2	TRBV9	NA	17	TRBD1	CASSPRTGSSRLWELFF	TGTGCCAGCAGCCCCCGGACAGGGTCGTCTCGGCTCTGGGAGCTGTTTTTT
TRBJ2-1	TRBV7-6	NA	15	TRBD2	CASKEAGGSYNEQFF	TGTGCCAGCAAGGAGGCGGGAGGCTCCTACAATGAGCAGTTCTTC
TRBJ2-1	TRBV7-2	NA	14	NA	CASSHGDKYNEQFF	TGTGCCAGCAGCCACGGGGACAAGTACAATGAGCAGTTCTTC
TRBJ1-1	TRBV18	NA	17	NA	CASSPWGDTPQGAEAFF	TGTGCCAGCTCACCGTGGGGGGACACCCCCCAAGGGGCTGAAGCTTTCTTT
TRBJ1-1	TRBV2	NA	13	NA	CASSSEVNTEAFF	TGTGCCAGCAGTTCGGAGGTGAACACTGAAGCTTTCTTT
TRBJ1-2	TRBV27	NA	14	TRBD1	CASSQDRPSEGYTF	TGTGCCAGCAGCCAGGACAGGCCCTCTGAGGGCTACACCTTC
TRBJ2-1	TRBV13	NA	14	TRBD2	CASSLAGGLGEQFF	TGTGCCAGCAGCTTAGCGGGAGGGCTAGGTGAGCAGTTCTTC